The next 26 T cell receptor beta chains were all read from a single sample in a study of T-cell reconstitution after alpha-beta-depleted transplantation in children. Unique molecular identifiers were incorporated into the prepared TCRbeta library. TCRdb re-called the PCR reads with MiXCR, one entry per CDR3 protein. The sample carries almost 250,000 distinct CDR3 sequences, roughly 24% recorded once. The material was PBMCs, obtained before TCRalphabeta/CD19-depleted stem cell transplant. The source of these receptors is a girl aged 2-9 years with Fanconi anemia, due to receive a stem cell transplant.

V is TRBV12-2 and J is TRBJ2-1; the D call in the table, TRBD2, was not verified against the DNA. TRBV12-2 is annotated as a pseudogene. The CDR3 loop spans 15 amino acids. The CDR3, as DNA: TGTGCAAGTCGCTCTTACTCCAAGGGAGACAATGAGCAGTTCTTC. It specifies CASRSYSKGDNEQFF.

This clonotype was detected ten times or more. V is TRBV20-1 and J is TRBJ1-6; D not resolved. The CDR3 sequence is 14 residues long. Germline V gene data show CDR1 as DFQATT and CDR2 as SNEGSKA (reference sequence). Trimming cost V 3 bases and J 10 bases, with 16 bases left between them. This CDR3 reads CSARSGNSRSPLHF. CDR3 bases: TGCAGTGCTAGGTCAGGAAACAGCAGATCACCCCTCCACTTT.

This clonotype was detected ten times or more. DNA for the CDR3: TGCGCCAGCAGTGAGTCGATCCTGGGGGGAGTATACGAGCAGTACTTC. It codes for CASSESILGGVYEQYF. The chain employs TRBV10-2 and TRBJ2-7; possible D gene TRBD2, 6 bases. This CDR3 contains 16 residues. The V gene's germline CDR1 is WSHSY and CDR2 SAAADI. The V end was cut by 0 bases, the J end by 4 bases, with 16 bases between.

The chain uses TRBV5-6 and TRBJ2-7; D may be TRBD1 (5 bases). The V and J ends lost 3 bases and 2 bases respectively, with 9 bases between them. The CDR3 covers 13 residues. Germline assignment: CDR1 SGHDT and CDR2 YYEEEE. CDR3 in amino acids: CASSYPQAYEQYF. In DNA, the CDR3 is TGTGCCAGCAGCTACCCACAGGCCTACGAGCAGTACTTC.

The genes are TRBV24-1 and TRBJ2-1; the D gene is possibly TRBD2 (6 bases). This CDR3 region has 13 residues. Germline assignment: CDR1 KGHDR and CDR2 SFDVKD. The V gene lost 9 bases and the J gene lost 8 bases, with 16 bases spanning the gap. In DNA form, the CDR3 reads TGTGCCACCGCAAGCGGGTTCCCCGATGAGCAGTTCTTC. This gives the protein CATASGFPDEQFF.

The chain couples TRBV20-1 to TRBJ1-2, with TRBD1 as a possible D gene (6 bases). CDR1 and CDR2 (germline): DFQATT, SNEGSKA (reference sequence). With 3 bases removed from V and 3 bases from J, the gap between germline ends came to 14 bases. The CDR3 runs to 14 residues. CDR3 coding DNA: TGCAGTGCTAGGGAGGACAGCTACTACTATGGCTACACCTTC. Residues: CSAREDSYYYGYTF.

This clonotype was seen many times. The V and J genes are TRBV20-1 and TRBJ2-7, with 8 bases aligning to TRBD2. The length of the CDR3 is 13 residues. With V trimmed by 5 bases and J by 5 bases, 8 bases remained unmatched. The germline gives CDR1 DFQATT, CDR2 SNEGSKA (reference sequence). CDR3 bases: TGCAGTGCTCCTAGACTAGCGTATCACGAGCAGTACTTC. Amino acids: CSAPRLAYHEQYF.

This clonotype was observed at least ten times. This chain connects TRBV7-2 to TRBJ2-7; perhaps TRBD2 as D (6 bases). The CDR3 spans 15 residues. The germline V gene encodes CDR1 SGHTA and CDR2 FQGNSA. The V end lost 5 bases, the J end lost 3 bases, and 17 bases lay between the germline ends. The CDR3 nucleotides read TGTGCCAGCAGCCCCCGGAGGGGTCGCAGCTACGAGCAGTACTTC. This encodes CASSPRRGRSYEQYF.

This clonotype occurred many times. The CDR3 DNA reads as TGCAGCGTTGTTCCCGGTCATGGGGATGAGCAGTTCTTC. This translates into CSVVPGHGDEQFF. This chain uses TRBV29-1 with TRBJ2-1; D remains ambiguous. The germline CDR1 and CDR2 sequences are SQVTM and ANQGSEA. CDR3 length equals 13 residues. V lost 4 bases to trimming and J lost 8 bases, with 15 bases between them.

V usage is TRBV24-1 and J usage is TRBJ2-3, with 8 bases identical to TRBD1. The CDR3 covers 19 residues. J lost 5 bases, V lost 3 bases, and 18 bases had no gene match. The V gene's germline CDR1 is KGHDR and CDR2 SFDVKD. This CDR3 reads CATSDPRSTGVIGGDTQYF. CDR3 bases: TGTGCCACCAGTGATCCCCGGTCGACAGGGGTCATAGGGGGAGATACGCAGTATTTT.

This clonotype was counted many times. The CDR3 region is CASSLVPLNSYNEQFF. The CDR3 DNA is TGTGCCAGCAGCTTGGTCCCACTGAACTCCTACAATGAGCAGTTCTTC. The chain couples TRBV5-6 to TRBJ2-1; no clear D gene. Germline CDR1 and CDR2: SGHDT and YYEEEE. CDR3 length: 16 residues. Trimming removed 0 bases from V and 0 bases from J, with 10 bases in between.

The rearrangement uses TRBV7-3 and TRBJ2-1, with TRBD1 identical over 7 bases. Trimming cost V 1 base and J 0 bases; bases outside gene matches: 9. The CDR3 sequence is 18 residues long. Germline CDR1 is SGHTA and CDR2 is FQGTGA. The CDR3 here is CASSLIGTGQSSYNEQFF. CDR3 DNA sequence: TGTGCCAGCAGCTTAATTGGGACGGGACAGAGCTCCTACAATGAGCAGTTCTTC.

Many counts were recorded for this clonotype. Here the CDR3 DNA reads TGTGCCAGCAGCCGCGCCAGCGGGAGCTTTGACACAGATACGCAGTATTTT. Encoded protein: CASSRASGSFDTDTQYF. The chain joins TRBV12-3 or TRBV12-4 to TRBJ2-3, with 8 bases lining up with TRBD2. With 6 bases clipped from V and 2 bases from J, the junction kept 13 bases outside the gene matches. The CDR3 extends over 17 amino acids.

The chain joins TRBV28 to TRBJ2-7, with TRBD1 matching 8 bases. The CDR3 loop spans 15 amino acids. CDR1 is MDHEN and CDR2 is SYDVKM in the germline V gene. Losses at the gene ends were 6 bases for V and 0 bases for J; bases not matched to a gene: 7. CDR3 amino acids: CASRPGQEYSYEQYF. In DNA, the CDR3 is TGTGCCAGCAGACCGGGACAGGAGTACTCCTACGAGCAGTACTTC. Supplemented by reference TRBV28 and TRBJ2-7, the full variable domain reads DVKVTQSSRYLVKRTGEKVFLECVQDMDHENMFWYRQDPGLGLRLIYFSYDVKMKEKGDIPEGYSVSREKKERFSLILESASTNQTSMYLCASRPGQEYSYEQYFGPGTRLTVT.

This rearrangement joins TRBV7-6 to TRBJ2-1; 8 bases align to TRBD2. CDR3 length: 17 amino acids. Looked up from germline, CDR1 is SGHVS and CDR2 is FNYEAQ. V lost 5 bases and J lost 4; bases outside the gene matches: 13. This CDR3 reads CASSPPFRTSPYNEQFF. In nucleotides, the CDR3 is TGTGCCAGCAGCCCCCCCTTTCGGACTAGCCCTTACAATGAGCAGTTCTTC.

This clonotype was counted only a few times. The chain links TRBV29-1 to TRBJ2-7; D call uncertain. The germline V and J ends were trimmed by 4 bases and 1 base, with 11 bases remaining between them. Germline V gene sequence: CDR1 SQVTM, CDR2 ANQGSEA. The CDR3 contains 13 residues. This CDR3 reads CSVVGGVSYEQYF. The CDR3 region has the DNA TGCAGCGTTGTCGGTGGCGTATCCTACGAGCAGTACTTC.

This clonotype was counted at least ten times. The chain employs TRBV12-5 and TRBJ1-2; D is unclear. This CDR3 has 10 amino acids. Between the trimmed V and J ends, which lost 6 bases and 9 bases, there was a span of 8 bases. From germline, CDR1 is LGHNT and CDR2 FRNRAP. CDR3 sequence reads: CASGALSYTF. Written as DNA, the CDR3 is TGTGCTAGTGGAGCCCTTAGCTACACCTTC.

In this sample, this clonotype turned up many times. CDR3 loop: CSVGPQVPRGSTANTQYF. CDR3 nucleotides: TGCAGCGTTGGGCCACAGGTACCGCGGGGGTCAACAGCAAATACGCAGTATTTT. The chain uses TRBV29-1 and TRBJ2-3, with 7 bases matching TRBD2. This CDR3 has 18 residues. Germline CDR1 reads SQVTM; CDR2 reads ANQGSEA. Unmatched junction bases numbered 23, after V lost 4 bases and J lost 7 bases.

The V gene is TRBV5-1, the J gene TRBJ1-2, with 9 bases that match TRBD1. From germline, CDR1 is SGHRS and CDR2 YFSETQ. The CDR3 sequence is 14 residues long. J gave up 8 bases and V 5 bases, and 10 bases lay outside the gene matches. The CDR3 sequence: CASSYRDRDRGYTF. The DNA for the CDR3 is TGCGCCAGCAGTTACCGGGACAGGGATCGCGGCTACACCTTC.

This clonotype occurred many times. The chain recombines TRBV29-1 with TRBJ2-7; D remains ambiguous. Germline CDR1 SQVTM, CDR2 ANQGSEA. V gave up 3 bases and J gave up 2 bases, with 11 bases separating them. This CDR3 region has 13 residues. The CDR3 DNA sequence: TGCAGCGTTGAGGACCGTCAAGCCTACGAGCAGTACTTC. Its protein product is CSVEDRQAYEQYF.

This CDR3 is CASSVGERYTF. The CDR3 DNA sequence: TGTGCCAGCTCAGTCGGGGAACGCTACACCTTC. This chain connects TRBV18 to TRBJ1-2; the D is unclear. CDR3 length: 11 residues. Between the trimmed V and J ends, which lost 5 bases and 9 bases, there was a span of 10 bases. Germline V lookup: CDR1 KGHSH, CDR2 LQKENI.

This clonotype came up a few times. V and J are TRBV20-1 and TRBJ1-1; TRBD1 aligns across 7 bases. There are 14 residues in the CDR3. Germline lookup yields CDR1 DFQATT and CDR2 SNEGSKA (reference sequence). Trimming cost V 6 bases and J 3 bases; bases outside gene matches: 10. DNA of the CDR3: TGCAGTGCCCACACCTGGGACAGTCACACTGAAGCTTTCTTT. Translation: CSAHTWDSHTEAFF.

In this sample, this clonotype turned up many times. In nucleotides, the CDR3 is TGTGCCAGCAGCCAAGGAGAACTGCCTCCTAGCACAGATACGCAGTATTTT. Its translation is CASSQGELPPSTDTQYF. The rearrangement joins TRBV4-2 to TRBJ2-3; D gene ambiguous. Germline lookup yields CDR1 LGHNA and CDR2 YNFKEQ. The V end was cut by 1 base, the J end by 0 bases, with 14 bases between. CDR3 size: 17 residues.

The rearrangement joins TRBV9 to TRBJ2-5, with a possible D match to TRBD1 (6 bases). This CDR3 comprises 20 residues. Germline CDR1 and CDR2: SGDLS and YYNGEE. With 0 bases removed from V and 3 bases from J, the gap between germline ends came to 27 bases. The CDR3: CASSVGLGSQTQDREETQYF. CDR3 bases: TGTGCCAGCAGCGTAGGATTAGGATCCCAAACTCAGGACAGAGAAGAGACCCAGTACTTC.

The chain couples TRBV3-1 to TRBJ2-3; TRBD2 matches 11 bases. The V segment lost 5 bases and the J segment 2 bases; nucleotides outside the gene matches: 9. The germline CDR1 and CDR2 sequences are LGHDT and YNNKEL (reference sequence). This CDR3 is built from 17 residues. CDR3 DNA: TGTGCCAGCAGCAAGCCGGGACTAGCGGTTTCCACAGATACGCAGTATTTT. The encoded protein is CASSKPGLAVSTDTQYF.

This clonotype appeared many times. The genes are TRBV29-1 and TRBJ2-3; 7 bases map to TRBD1. Trimming cost V 7 bases and J 5 bases; bases outside gene matches: 12. Germline CDR1 SQVTM, CDR2 ANQGSEA. This CDR3 contains 14 residues. DNA for the CDR3: TGCAGCGGTCGGACAGGCATCTACATAGATACGCAGTATTTT. Translating it yields CSGRTGIYIDTQYF.